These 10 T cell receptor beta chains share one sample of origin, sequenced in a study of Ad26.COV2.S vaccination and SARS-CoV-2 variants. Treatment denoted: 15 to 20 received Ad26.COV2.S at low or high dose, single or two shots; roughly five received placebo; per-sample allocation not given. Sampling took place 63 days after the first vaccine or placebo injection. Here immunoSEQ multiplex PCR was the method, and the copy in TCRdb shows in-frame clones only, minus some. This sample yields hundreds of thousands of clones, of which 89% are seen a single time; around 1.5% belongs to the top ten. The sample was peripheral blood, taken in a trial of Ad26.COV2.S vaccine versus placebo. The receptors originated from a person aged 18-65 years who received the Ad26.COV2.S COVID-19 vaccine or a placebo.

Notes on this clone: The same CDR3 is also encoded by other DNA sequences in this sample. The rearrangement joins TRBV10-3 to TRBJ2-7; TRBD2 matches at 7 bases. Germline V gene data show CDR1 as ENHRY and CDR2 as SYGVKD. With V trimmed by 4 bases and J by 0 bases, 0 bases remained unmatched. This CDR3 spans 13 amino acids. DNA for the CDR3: TGTGCCATCAGTGGGACTAGCTCCTACGAGCAGTACTTC. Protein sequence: CAISGTSSYEQYF.

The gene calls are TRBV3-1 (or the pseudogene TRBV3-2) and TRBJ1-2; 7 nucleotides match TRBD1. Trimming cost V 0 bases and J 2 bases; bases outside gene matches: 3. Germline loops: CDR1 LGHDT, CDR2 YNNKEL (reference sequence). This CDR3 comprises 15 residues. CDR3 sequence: CASSQDDRENYGYTF. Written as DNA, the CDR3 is TGTGCCAGCAGCCAAGACGACAGGGAGAACTATGGCTACACCTTC.

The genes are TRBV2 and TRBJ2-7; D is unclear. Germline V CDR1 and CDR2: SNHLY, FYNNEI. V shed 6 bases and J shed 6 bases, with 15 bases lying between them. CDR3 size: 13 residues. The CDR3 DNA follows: TGTGCCAGCAGGCGCACCCCTAATAGCGAGCAGTACTTC. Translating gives CASRRTPNSEQYF.

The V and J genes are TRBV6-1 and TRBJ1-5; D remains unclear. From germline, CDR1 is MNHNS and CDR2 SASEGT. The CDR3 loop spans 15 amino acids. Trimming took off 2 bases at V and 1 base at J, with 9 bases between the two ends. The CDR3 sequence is CASSEYGGSNQPQHF. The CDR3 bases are TGTGCCAGCAGTGAATATGGAGGGAGCAATCAGCCCCAGCATTTT.

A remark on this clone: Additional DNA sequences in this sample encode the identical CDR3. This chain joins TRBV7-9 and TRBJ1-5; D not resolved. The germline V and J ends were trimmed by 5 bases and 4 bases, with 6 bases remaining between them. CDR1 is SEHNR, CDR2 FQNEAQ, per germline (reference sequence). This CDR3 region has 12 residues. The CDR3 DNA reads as TGTGCCAGCAGCCTCAGTAATCAGCCCCAGCATTTT. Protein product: CASSLSNQPQHF.

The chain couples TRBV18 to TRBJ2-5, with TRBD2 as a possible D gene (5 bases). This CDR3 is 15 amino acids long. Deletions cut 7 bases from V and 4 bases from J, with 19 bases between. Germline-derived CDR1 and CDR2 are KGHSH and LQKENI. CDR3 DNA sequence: TGTGCCAGCTTACTCTTAACAGATCGGGGAGAGACCCAGTACTTC. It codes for CASLLLTDRGETQYF. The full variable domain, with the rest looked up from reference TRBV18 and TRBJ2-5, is NAGVMQNPRHLVRRRGQEARLRCSPMKGHSHVYWYRQLPEEGLKFMVYLQKENIIDESGMPKERFSAEFPKEGPSILRIQQVVRGDSAAYFCASLLLTDRGETQYFGPGTRLLVL.

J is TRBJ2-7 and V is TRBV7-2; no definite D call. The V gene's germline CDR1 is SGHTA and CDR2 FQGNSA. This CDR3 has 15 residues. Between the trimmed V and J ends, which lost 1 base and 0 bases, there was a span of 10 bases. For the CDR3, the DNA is TGTGCCAGCAGCTTAGACCCCGAAAACTCCTACGAGCAGTACTTC. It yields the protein CASSLDPENSYEQYF.

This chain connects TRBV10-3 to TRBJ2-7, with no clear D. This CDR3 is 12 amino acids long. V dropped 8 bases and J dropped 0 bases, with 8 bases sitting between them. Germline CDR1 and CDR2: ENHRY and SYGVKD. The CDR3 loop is CAIASSSYEQYF. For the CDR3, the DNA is TGTGCCATCGCTTCGAGCTCCTACGAGCAGTACTTC.

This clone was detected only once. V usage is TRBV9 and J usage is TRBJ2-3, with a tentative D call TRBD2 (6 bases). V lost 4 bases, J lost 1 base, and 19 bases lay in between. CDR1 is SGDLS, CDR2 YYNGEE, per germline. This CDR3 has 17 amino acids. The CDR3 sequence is CASSPRGGDPGTDTQYF. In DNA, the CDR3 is TGTGCCAGCAGCCCTCGAGGCGGGGACCCGGGCACAGATACGCAGTATTTT.

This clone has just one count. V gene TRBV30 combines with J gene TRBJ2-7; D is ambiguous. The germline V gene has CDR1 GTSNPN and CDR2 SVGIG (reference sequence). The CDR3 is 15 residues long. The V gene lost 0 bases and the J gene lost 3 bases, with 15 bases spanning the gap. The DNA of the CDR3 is TGTGCCTGGAGTGTACGTGGATTTAGTGGCTACGAGCAGTACTTC. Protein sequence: CAWSVRGFSGYEQYF.